A selection of T cell receptor beta chains follows, all from one sample in a study of T cell changes during pregnancy in multiple sclerosis. Sequenced by immunoSEQ multiplex PCR; TCRdb stores in-frame clones only, minus some. The table has fewer than 110,000 clones, about 90% seen once. The sequences come from peripheral blood, collected in the third trimester of pregnancy. These receptor sequences come from a female donor in good health, enrolled as a control in a pregnancy study. CDR3s include the opening cysteine and the closing phenylalanine or tryptophan. A D gene is named only where the DNA matches it firmly. Not every row has a clone size; where given, it reads once, few, many or a size class.

.	TRBV7-2	TRBJ1-1	.	CASSLAGLMNTEAFF	TGTGCCAGCAGCTTAGCGGGGCTGATGAACACTGAAGCTTTCTTT
.	TRBV5-6	TRBJ1-1	.	CASSPSLGGAEAFF	TGTGCCAGCAGCCCGTCCCTAGGTGGGGCGGAAGCTTTCTTT
.	TRBV7-9	TRBJ1-1	few	CASSWSTEAFF	TGTGCCAGCAGCTGGAGCACTGAAGCTTTCTTT
TRBD1	TRBV7-9	TRBJ2-7	once	CASSAPTGSGEQYF	TGTGCCAGCAGCGCGCCGACAGGGTCTGGGGAGCAGTACTTC
.	TRBV7-2	TRBJ1-4	once	CASSSTGVNEKLFF	TGTGCCAGCAGCTCGACAGGAGTGAATGAAAAACTGTTTTTT
TRBD1	TRBV6-5	TRBJ2-1	.	CASSYSPGGTYNEQFF	TGTGCCAGCAGTTACTCTCCAGGGGGCACCTACAATGAGCAGTTCTTC
TRBD1	TRBV5-1	TRBJ1-6	.	CASSSGGLGQINSGRSPLHF	TGCGCCAGCAGCTCCGGCGGGTTGGGACAGATTAACTCGGGCCGTTCACCCCTCCACTTT
.	TRBV30	TRBJ1-1	.	CAWRLGGLTEAFF	TGTGCCTGGAGGCTCGGAGGGTTGACTGAAGCTTTCTTT
.	TRBV4-3	TRBJ1-1	.	CASSQDSGLEAFF	TGCGCCAGCAGCCAAGATTCGGGTCTTGAAGCTTTCTTT
.	TRBV6-5	TRBJ2-3	.	CASSARRDTDTQYF	TGTGCCAGCAGCGCGAGGCGGGACACAGATACGCAGTATTTT
.	TRBV6-6	TRBJ1-1	few	CASSARGANTEAFF	TGTGCCAGCAGTGCCCGGGGGGCCAATACTGAAGCTTTCTTT
.	TRBV5-1	TRBJ1-2	.	CASSSLQGNYGYTF	TGCGCCAGCAGCTCCCTTCAGGGGAACTATGGCTACACCTTC
TRBD1	TRBV6-1	TRBJ1-2	.	CASSGPLPGQGFYGYTF	TGTGCCAGCAGTGGACCTCTACCGGGACAGGGGTTCTATGGCTACACCTTC
TRBD1	TRBV5-1	TRBJ1-5	.	CASSVKPTGGAQPQHF	TGCGCCAGCAGCGTAAAGCCTACAGGGGGGGCTCAGCCCCAGCATTTT
TRBD2	TRBV2	TRBJ2-4	.	CARETGRGTKNIQYF	TGTGCCAGGGAAACCGGGAGGGGAACCAAAAACATTCAGTACTTC
.	TRBV6-1	TRBJ1-2	.	CASSELPREGGYTF	TGTGCCAGCAGTGAATTACCCAGGGAAGGCGGCTACACCTTC
TRBD1	TRBV5-1	TRBJ1-1	.	CASSYTGDTEAFF	TGCGCCAGCAGCTATACAGGGGACACTGAAGCTTTCTTT
.	TRBV5-1	TRBJ2-7	.	CASSLYAAYDEQYF	TGCGCCAGCAGCTTGTACGCGGCCTACGACGAGCAGTACTTC
.	TRBV11-3	TRBJ2-7	.	CASSLGAYEQYF	TGTGCCAGCAGCTTAGGCGCCTACGAGCAGTACTTC
.	TRBV15	TRBJ2-5	.	CATSRGAKETQYF	TGTGCCACCAGCCGTGGGGCCAAAGAGACCCAGTACTTC
.	TRBV30	TRBJ2-5	.	CAWSDPDWQETQYF	TGTGCCTGGAGTGACCCAGACTGGCAGGAGACCCAGTACTTC
TRBD1	TRBV2	TRBJ1-2	.	CASSGGQGNGYTF	TGTGCCAGCAGTGGGGGACAGGGCAATGGCTACACCTTC
TRBD2	TRBV7-9	TRBJ2-1	once	CASSLTSGGTYNEQFF	TGTGCCAGCAGCTTAACTAGCGGGGGGACCTACAATGAGCAGTTCTTC
TRBD1	TRBV10-3	TRBJ1-4	.	CAISGTGFREKLFF	TGTGCCATCAGTGGGACAGGGTTTAGGGAAAAACTGTTTTTT
.	TRBV11-2	TRBJ2-7	.	CASSLDSYEQYF	TGTGCCAGCAGCTTAGACAGCTACGAGCAGTACTTC